In this sample, the clone carrying this T cell receptor beta chain turned up once. This entry is derived from a study of CD8 T cells in Susac syndrome. Random hexamers were used to reverse transcribe the RNA input (about 0.45 to 1 ug). An immunoSEQ multiplex PCR amplified TCR beta CDR3 over 54 Vbeta and 13 Jbeta. In TCRdb, the immunoSEQ multiplex PCR reads were re-called with MiXCR into one record per CDR3 protein. The table has roughly 150,000 distinct CDR3 sequences, roughly 94% seen once; the top ten hold 0.2% to 0.25%. V lost 5 bases, J lost 3 bases, and 10 bases stayed unmatched. Germline V gives CDR1 GTSNPN, CDR2 SVGIG (reference sequence). This CDR3 contains 15 residues.

Sequences were obtained from CD8+ T cells from PBMCs. This clonotype was sampled from a human donor with multiple sclerosis. V gene TRBV30 combines with J gene TRBJ2-1, with 7 bases lining up with TRBD1. CDR3 in amino acids: CAWSGSGTDYNEQFF. DNA for the CDR3: TGTGCCTGGTCCGGTTCCGGGACAGACTACAATGAGCAGTTCTTC. The variable domain in full, completed from reference TRBV30 and TRBJ2-1, reads SQTIHQWPATLVQPVGSPLSLECTVEGTSNPNLYWYRQAAGRGLQLLFYSVGIGQISSEVPQNLSASRPQDRQFILSSKKLLLSDSGFYLCAWSGSGTDYNEQFFGPGTRLTVL.